This T cell receptor beta chain was captured by sequencing in a study of tumor-infiltrating lymphocytes in primary liver carcinoma. Looking at the study overall: Regardless of tissue type, samples showed similar yields of roughly 3.65 to 8 million productive TCRbeta reads.

The source of the blood RNA was unsorted whole blood, and germline DNA was extracted as well. The J segment lost 6 bases and the V segment lost 5 bases, leaving 4 bases of the junction unmatched. The CDR3 loop spans 13 amino acids. The V gene's germline CDR1 is SEHNR and CDR2 FQNEAQ (reference sequence). Using a constant-region primer together with ProtoScript II reverse transcriptase, TCR beta cDNA was made from around 0.55 ug of total RNA. A slightly modified ARM-PCR protocol with three nested multiplex PCR rounds produced these TCR beta libraries. Both of the initial two PCR rounds ran for roughly 11 cycles and employed TRBV1-TRBV30 forward primers alongside a C-beta reverse primer. TCRdb itself ran the multiplex PCR reads through MiXCR, one entry per CDR3 protein. The sample holds 310,000 or so distinct CDR3 sequences; almost 65% are singletons and the top ten take about 6.5%. This clonotype came up many times.

The V and J genes are TRBV7-9 and TRBJ1-2, with TRBD1 identical over 9 bases. This receptor was obtained from a man aged 35 to 55 with primary liver carcinoma and hepatitis B virus infection. Material: peripheral blood. The CDR3 DNA reads as TGTGCCAGCAGCCGGGACAGGGTGGATGGCTACACCTTC. Translation gives CASSRDRVDGYTF.